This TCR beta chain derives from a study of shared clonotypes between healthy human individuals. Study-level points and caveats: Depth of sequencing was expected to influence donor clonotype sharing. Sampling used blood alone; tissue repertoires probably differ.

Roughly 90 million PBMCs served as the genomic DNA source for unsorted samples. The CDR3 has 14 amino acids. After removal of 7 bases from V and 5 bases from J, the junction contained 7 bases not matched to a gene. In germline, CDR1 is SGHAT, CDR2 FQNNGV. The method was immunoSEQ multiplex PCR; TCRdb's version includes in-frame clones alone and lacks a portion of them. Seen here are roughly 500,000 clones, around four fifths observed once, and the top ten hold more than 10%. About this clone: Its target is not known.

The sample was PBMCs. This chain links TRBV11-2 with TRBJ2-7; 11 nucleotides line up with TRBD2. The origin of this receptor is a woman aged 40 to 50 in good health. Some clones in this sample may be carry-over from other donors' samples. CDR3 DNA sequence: TGTGCCAGCACCCAACTAGCGGGAGCCGACGAGCAGTACTTC. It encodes CASTQLAGADEQYF.